Listed here is a single TCR beta chain. Its specificity is unknown. Here immunoSEQ multiplex PCR was the method, and the copy in TCRdb shows in-frame clones only, minus some. The sample shows roughly 2.2 million clones, roughly 92% of them seen only once. This specimen comes from a study of shared clonotypes between healthy human individuals. Study-wide context: The cohort comprised a couple of women and three men. Their ages spanned 18 to 49 years. Points from the study as a whole: Relative to clonotypes present in all four donors, those not shared had lower generation probabilities. What rarefaction showed was incomplete sorted-subset sequencing despite large depth.

All donors were healthy HIV-negative adults lacking recent acute infections or vaccinations. Germline assignment: CDR1 SGHRS and CDR2 YFSETQ. Trimming took 3 bases from V and 0 from J; bases not matched to a gene: 8. The CDR3 runs 17 residues. J is TRBJ1-1 and V is TRBV5-1, with 10 nucleotides matching TRBD1. This clonotype was sampled from a man in his late teens or twenties in good health. Some clones in this sample may be carry-over from other donors' samples. Sequenced material: naive CD4+ T cells from PBMCs. The subset here: CD45RA+ positively selected. The CDR3 loop reads CASSSDRGSPMNTEAFF. DNA for the CDR3: TGCGCCAGCAGCTCGGACAGGGGGAGCCCTATGAACACTGAAGCTTTCTTT.